The rows below give T cell receptor beta chains drawn from one sample of a study of cytomegalovirus exposure and HLA in healthy donors. Using immunoSEQ multiplex PCR, the repertoire was profiled, and TCRdb retains in-frame clones only, with some absent. The sample has about 160,000 clones, approximately 67% seen once. Sequencing input: PBMCs. All receptors come from a woman under 30 in good health and CMV-seropositive. CDR3s include the opening cysteine and the closing phenylalanine or tryptophan. Fields, in order: D gene, V gene, J gene, clone size, CDR3 DNA, CDR3 protein. D genes are given only for firm matches. A clone size is listed for some rows: how often the clone was seen (once, few, many), or a class if it is expanded.

d_call: TRBD2; v_call: TRBV5-1; j_call: TRBJ2-1; clone_size: .; cdr3_nt: TGCGCCAGCAGCAATATAGCGGGGGGTCTTTACAATGAGCAGTTCTTC; cdr3_aa: CASSNIAGGLYNEQFF
d_call: TRBD1; v_call: TRBV6-5; j_call: TRBJ2-7; clone_size: .; cdr3_nt: TGTGCCAGCAGCCCTGGACAGGGTAGCTCCTACGAGCAGTACTTC; cdr3_aa: CASSPGQGSSYEQYF
d_call: .; v_call: TRBV6-5; j_call: TRBJ2-4; clone_size: .; cdr3_nt: TGTGCCAGCGGAATAGCGGCCAAAAACATTCAGTACTTC; cdr3_aa: CASGIAAKNIQYF
d_call: .; v_call: TRBV15; j_call: TRBJ1-1; clone_size: .; cdr3_nt: TGTGCCACCAGCAGAGGGGGGCGAGTACTGAACACTGAAGCTTTCTTT; cdr3_aa: CATSRGGRVLNTEAFF
d_call: .; v_call: TRBV2; j_call: TRBJ1-3; clone_size: few; cdr3_nt: TGTGCCAGCAGTGATCCGGTCTCTGGAAACACCATATATTTT; cdr3_aa: CASSDPVSGNTIYF
d_call: TRBD1; v_call: TRBV6-5; j_call: TRBJ2-1; clone_size: .; cdr3_nt: TGTGCCAGCAGTTACGACAGGGGGCGCATGAATGAGCAGTTCTTC; cdr3_aa: CASSYDRGRMNEQFF
d_call: .; v_call: TRBV18; j_call: TRBJ1-1; clone_size: .; cdr3_nt: TGTGCCAGCTCACCAATGGGAGCAGGTGAAGCTTTCTTT; cdr3_aa: CASSPMGAGEAFF
d_call: TRBD1; v_call: TRBV5-1; j_call: TRBJ2-3; clone_size: few; cdr3_nt: TGCGCCAGCAGCGCCGACAGGGCTAGCACAGATACGCAGTATTTT; cdr3_aa: CASSADRASTDTQYF
d_call: .; v_call: TRBV6-4; j_call: TRBJ1-1; clone_size: .; cdr3_nt: TGTGCCAGCAGTGACTCGAAGAACATGAGGTCGTCAGAAGCTTTCTTT; cdr3_aa: CASSDSKNMRSSEAFF
d_call: TRBD1; v_call: TRBV6-1; j_call: TRBJ2-7; clone_size: .; cdr3_nt: TGTGCCAGCAGTGAAACCATTGTGACAGGGACGTTCTACGAGCAGTACTTC; cdr3_aa: CASSETIVTGTFYEQYF
d_call: TRBD1; v_call: TRBV4-1; j_call: TRBJ1-1; clone_size: few; cdr3_nt: TGCGCCAGCAGCCAAGAGCGGTACCGACAGGGTTCCATGAACACTGAAGCTTTCTTT; cdr3_aa: CASSQERYRQGSMNTEAFF
d_call: .; v_call: TRBV5-1; j_call: TRBJ1-1; clone_size: .; cdr3_nt: TGCGCCAGCAGCTTCGGAGAGAGGGGGATGAACACTGAAGCTTTCTTT; cdr3_aa: CASSFGERGMNTEAFF
d_call: TRBD2; v_call: TRBV7-2; j_call: TRBJ2-3; clone_size: .; cdr3_nt: TGTGCCAGCAGTACTTTGGGACTAGCGGGGGGGCAAGGTACGCAGTATTTT; cdr3_aa: CASSTLGLAGGQGTQYF
d_call: TRBD2; v_call: TRBV9; j_call: TRBJ2-1; clone_size: once; cdr3_nt: TGTGCCAGCAGCCCCCGACGAGCGGGGGGAGAAAATGAGCAGTTCTTC; cdr3_aa: CASSPRRAGGENEQFF
d_call: .; v_call: TRBV7-2; j_call: TRBJ1-5; clone_size: few; cdr3_nt: TGTGCCAGCAGCTTAACGCCCTGGACGAGGGGCAATCAGCCCCAGCATTTT; cdr3_aa: CASSLTPWTRGNQPQHF
d_call: TRBD1; v_call: TRBV14; j_call: TRBJ2-7; clone_size: .; cdr3_nt: TGTGCCAGCAGCTGGGGACAGGCCTACGAGCAGTACTTC; cdr3_aa: CASSWGQAYEQYF
d_call: TRBD1; v_call: TRBV19; j_call: TRBJ2-1; clone_size: .; cdr3_nt: TGTGCCAGTAGCATACAGGGGCCCAATGAGCAGTTCTTC; cdr3_aa: CASSIQGPNEQFF
d_call: TRBD1; v_call: TRBV27; j_call: TRBJ1-5; clone_size: .; cdr3_nt: TGTGCCAGCAGAAGGGGCGACAGGGGCCAGCCCCAGCATTTT; cdr3_aa: CASRRGDRGQPQHF
d_call: .; v_call: TRBV12-5; j_call: TRBJ2-7; clone_size: few; cdr3_nt: TGTGCTAGTGGTTTGAACCAGGGGTCGGACGAGCAGTACTTC; cdr3_aa: CASGLNQGSDEQYF
d_call: .; v_call: TRBV5-5; j_call: TRBJ1-1; clone_size: .; cdr3_nt: TGTGCCAGCAGCCTACAGGGGAACACTGAAGCTTTCTTT; cdr3_aa: CASSLQGNTEAFF
d_call: .; v_call: TRBV2; j_call: TRBJ2-2; clone_size: .; cdr3_nt: TGTGCCAGCAGGCAGGGGAGCGCGAACACCGGGGAGCTGTTTTTT; cdr3_aa: CASRQGSANTGELFF
d_call: TRBD2; v_call: TRBV6-5; j_call: TRBJ2-7; clone_size: .; cdr3_nt: TGTGCCAGCAGTTCGGGACTAGCGGGACGAGGGCAGTACTTC; cdr3_aa: CASSSGLAGRGQYF
d_call: TRBD2; v_call: TRBV7-6; j_call: TRBJ2-7; clone_size: .; cdr3_nt: TGTGCCAGCAGCTCTTCAACTAGCGGGGTAAGCGAGCAGTACTTC; cdr3_aa: CASSSSTSGVSEQYF
d_call: .; v_call: TRBV4-3; j_call: TRBJ2-5; clone_size: few; cdr3_nt: TGCGCCAGCAGCCGCGGGACTCAAGAGACCCAGTACTTC; cdr3_aa: CASSRGTQETQYF
d_call: .; v_call: TRBV19; j_call: TRBJ2-3; clone_size: .; cdr3_nt: TGTGCCACCGGACCTCTCGGAGGAACAGATACGCAGTATTTT; cdr3_aa: CATGPLGGTDTQYF
d_call: TRBD2; v_call: TRBV7-2; j_call: TRBJ2-7; clone_size: .; cdr3_nt: TGTGCCAGCAGCCCGGATTGGGGGGGAGTAACCTACGAGCAGTACTTC; cdr3_aa: CASSPDWGGVTYEQYF
d_call: .; v_call: TRBV15; j_call: TRBJ2-1; clone_size: .; cdr3_nt: TGTGCCACCGCCCTTAGCTGGGGGGCCTACAATGAGCAGTTCTTC; cdr3_aa: CATALSWGAYNEQFF
d_call: TRBD2; v_call: TRBV5-1; j_call: TRBJ2-7; clone_size: .; cdr3_nt: TGCGCCAGCAGCTTGAGCCTAGCGGGAGCAAGCGAGCAGTACTTC; cdr3_aa: CASSLSLAGASEQYF
d_call: .; v_call: TRBV15; j_call: TRBJ1-1; clone_size: .; cdr3_nt: TGTGCCACCAGCGTCCCTATGAACACTGAAGCTTTCTTT; cdr3_aa: CATSVPMNTEAFF
d_call: .; v_call: TRBV27; j_call: TRBJ2-6; clone_size: .; cdr3_nt: TGTGCCAGCACCCCCTGGGCAGGGGCCAACGTCCTGACTTTC; cdr3_aa: CASTPWAGANVLTF
d_call: TRBD1; v_call: TRBV6-5; j_call: TRBJ1-5; clone_size: .; cdr3_nt: TGTGCCAGCAGTAGAACAGGGGGCCAGCCCCAGCATTTT; cdr3_aa: CASSRTGGQPQHF
d_call: TRBD2; v_call: TRBV7-2; j_call: TRBJ2-7; clone_size: .; cdr3_nt: TGTGCCAGCAGCTCAAATTTACTAGCGGGGGGATGGCAGTACTTC; cdr3_aa: CASSSNLLAGGWQYF
d_call: .; v_call: TRBV5-4; j_call: TRBJ2-5; clone_size: .; cdr3_nt: TGTGCCAGCAGCTTGTCGACAATAAGTCGGGAGACCCAGTACTTC; cdr3_aa: CASSLSTISRETQYF
d_call: TRBD1; v_call: TRBV6-6; j_call: TRBJ2-7; clone_size: few; cdr3_nt: TGTGCCAGCAGTCCCGACAGGGTAGGACGCGAGCAGTACTTC; cdr3_aa: CASSPDRVGREQYF
d_call: .; v_call: TRBV2; j_call: TRBJ1-2; clone_size: once; cdr3_nt: TGTGCCAGCAAGGGGGACGGTAACTATGGCTACACCTTC; cdr3_aa: CASKGDGNYGYTF
d_call: TRBD2; v_call: TRBV10-3; j_call: TRBJ2-7; clone_size: .; cdr3_nt: TGTGCCATCAGCCGGACTAGCGGGGGAATCTACGAGCAGTACTTC; cdr3_aa: CAISRTSGGIYEQYF
d_call: .; v_call: TRBV27; j_call: TRBJ2-7; clone_size: .; cdr3_nt: TGTGCCAGCAGCTTAGCGCGGCAATCCTACGAGCAGTACTTC; cdr3_aa: CASSLARQSYEQYF
d_call: .; v_call: TRBV6-1; j_call: TRBJ2-5; clone_size: .; cdr3_nt: TGTGCCAGCAGTGAAATGACAGCGCAAGAGACCCAGTACTTC; cdr3_aa: CASSEMTAQETQYF
d_call: TRBD1; v_call: TRBV28; j_call: TRBJ2-7; clone_size: .; cdr3_nt: TGTGCCACCACACCACAGGGGGTGAGCTCCTACGAGCAGTACTTC; cdr3_aa: CATTPQGVSSYEQYF
d_call: TRBD2; v_call: TRBV27; j_call: TRBJ2-3; clone_size: .; cdr3_nt: TGTGCCAGCAGTCTTATAGCGGGAGGACCGACCCGGAATGGAGATACGCAGTATTTT; cdr3_aa: CASSLIAGGPTRNGDTQYF
d_call: .; v_call: TRBV5-4; j_call: TRBJ1-1; clone_size: .; cdr3_nt: TGTGCCAGCAGCTTTGGGCAGGGGAACACTGAAGCTTTCTTT; cdr3_aa: CASSFGQGNTEAFF
d_call: TRBD2; v_call: TRBV7-9; j_call: TRBJ2-1; clone_size: .; cdr3_nt: TGTGCCAGCAGCTTACGGAGGGTAGGCGGGAGGTTCTACAATGAGCAGTTCTTC; cdr3_aa: CASSLRRVGGRFYNEQFF
d_call: TRBD1; v_call: TRBV27; j_call: TRBJ1-4; clone_size: .; cdr3_nt: TGTGCCAGCAGTCCCCGACAGGGAAAGACTAATGAAAAACTGTTTTTT; cdr3_aa: CASSPRQGKTNEKLFF
d_call: .; v_call: TRBV28; j_call: TRBJ2-2; clone_size: few; cdr3_nt: TGTGCCAGCAGTTTAGCCACAGGGTCCGGGGAGCTGTTTTTT; cdr3_aa: CASSLATGSGELFF
d_call: .; v_call: TRBV6-1; j_call: TRBJ2-7; clone_size: .; cdr3_nt: TGTGCCAGCAGTGAAGCCCGTATAACCTACGAGCAGTACTTC; cdr3_aa: CASSEARITYEQYF
d_call: .; v_call: TRBV18; j_call: TRBJ1-1; clone_size: .; cdr3_nt: TGTGCCAGCTCACCCCTAGGCAACGAGGTGGGCACTGAAGCTTTCTTT; cdr3_aa: CASSPLGNEVGTEAFF
d_call: .; v_call: TRBV9; j_call: TRBJ2-3; clone_size: .; cdr3_nt: TGTGCCAGCAGCGTAGGCTTGGTCCGACAGTCTCCCCCAGATACGCAGTATTTT; cdr3_aa: CASSVGLVRQSPPDTQYF
d_call: .; v_call: TRBV27; j_call: TRBJ1-1; clone_size: .; cdr3_nt: TGTGCCAGCGGGCTTCGACGGAACCCTAACACTGAAGCTTTCTTT; cdr3_aa: CASGLRRNPNTEAFF
d_call: TRBD2; v_call: TRBV18; j_call: TRBJ2-5; clone_size: .; cdr3_nt: TGTGCCAGCTCACCAAGCCGGGGAGGGGAGACCCAGTACTTC; cdr3_aa: CASSPSRGGETQYF
d_call: .; v_call: TRBV29-1; j_call: TRBJ2-7; clone_size: .; cdr3_nt: TGCAGCGTAGCAGGGAACACCTACGAGCAGTACTTC; cdr3_aa: CSVAGNTYEQYF
d_call: TRBD1; v_call: TRBV5-1; j_call: TRBJ2-1; clone_size: once; cdr3_nt: TGCGCCAGCAGCTACGGGACAGGGAGTAGCAATGAGCAGTTCTTC; cdr3_aa: CASSYGTGSSNEQFF
d_call: TRBD2; v_call: TRBV4-2; j_call: TRBJ2-5; clone_size: .; cdr3_nt: TGTGCCAGCAGCCAAGATCTTGCGCGAAGCGGGGGGGGCTCCTCCCTTCAAGAGACCCAGTACTTC; cdr3_aa: CASSQDLARSGGGSSLQETQYF